This passage covers 27 T cell receptor beta chains from one sample sequenced in a study of T cell responses to AZD1222 COVID-19 vaccine. TCRdb's copy holds only in-frame clones and misses some; the assay was immunoSEQ multiplex PCR. The sample gives approximately 110,000 clones, 88% of which show up once; 4.5% to 5% is in the top ten. The sequences come from peripheral blood, collected on day 0 of AZD1222 vaccination. These receptors were taken from an adult in good health.

The gene calls are TRBV15 and TRBJ1-4; 7 bases map to TRBD1. Germline CDR1 reads LNHNV; CDR2 reads YYDKDF (reference sequence). The junction had 6 bases not matched to a gene; V was cut back by 3 bases and J by 5 bases. The CDR3 extends over 15 amino acids. CDR3 protein: CATSRRGQANEKLFF. The CDR3 coding sequence is TGTGCCACCAGCAGGAGGGGGCAAGCAAATGAAAAACTGTTTTTT.

V and J are TRBV19 and TRBJ2-1, with D perhaps matching TRBD1 or TRBD2 (5 bases each). The V gene lost 4 bases and the J gene lost 1 base, with 17 bases spanning the gap. Germline V CDR1 and CDR2: LNHDA, SQIVND (reference sequence). The CDR3 consists of 17 residues. The CDR3 nucleotides are TGTGCCAGTAGTACTCTACCGGGGACGAGGTCCTACAATGAGCAGTTCTTC. Translating gives CASSTLPGTRSYNEQFF. Using reference TRBV19 and TRBJ2-1 for the parts outside the CDR3, the full variable domain is DGGITQSPKYLFRKEGQNVTLSCEQNLNHDAMYWYRQDPGQGLRLIYYSQIVNDFQKGDIAEGYSVSREKKESFPLTVTSAQKNPTAFYLCASSTLPGTRSYNEQFFGPGTRLTVL.

The V call is TRBV5-4, the J call TRBJ2-3, with D possibly being TRBD1 or TRBD2 (6 bases each). Germline V gene sequence: CDR1 SGHNT, CDR2 YYREEE (reference sequence). CDR3 size: 14 residues. V lost 4 bases, J lost 4 bases, and 13 bases lay in between. The CDR3 is CASSNPGEADTQYF. In nucleotides, the CDR3 is TGTGCCAGCAGCAATCCAGGGGAGGCAGATACGCAGTATTTT.

The CDR3 nucleotides read TGCAGTGCTAGTAGAAGACAGGGGCAAAGCACTAATCAGCCCCAGCATTTT. Encoded protein: CSASRRQGQSTNQPQHF. This rearrangement joins TRBV20-1 to TRBJ1-5; 8 positions agree with TRBD1. The V and J ends lost 3 bases and 4 bases, in that order; junction bases with no gene match: 14. The CDR3 spans 17 residues. Germline loops: CDR1 DFQATT, CDR2 SNEGSKA (reference sequence).

This clone was found a few times. Written as DNA, the CDR3 is TGTGCCACCAGGGGTTCCCCCAATAATTCACCCCTCCACTTT. This codes for CATRGSPNNSPLHF. The V gene is TRBV2, the J gene TRBJ1-6, with D perhaps matching TRBD1 (6 bases). With 10 bases removed from V and 5 bases from J, the gap between germline ends came to 15 bases. The CDR3 consists of 14 residues. Germline V lookup: CDR1 SNHLY, CDR2 FYNNEI.

V gene TRBV5-6 combines with J gene TRBJ1-5, with a weak D call TRBD1 (5 bases). V was pared by 1 base and J by 3 bases, with 8 bases between. Germline V gene sequence: CDR1 SGHDT, CDR2 YYEEEE. The CDR3 runs 14 residues. The CDR3 protein is CASSLPGINQPQHF. The CDR3 coding sequence is TGTGCCAGCAGCTTGCCAGGGATCAATCAGCCCCAGCATTTT.

This chain links TRBV5-4 with TRBJ2-5; no firm D call. Trimming pared 5 bases from V and 1 base from J, leaving 12 bases between. Looked up from germline, CDR1 is SGHNT and CDR2 is YYREEE (reference sequence). The CDR3 is 14 amino acids. The CDR3 bases are TGTGCCAGCAGATCGTGGACGAGCCAAGAGACCCAGTACTTC. Translating it yields CASRSWTSQETQYF.

This clone has only one observation. The rearrangement joins TRBV9 to TRBJ1-6; 11 positions match TRBD1. CDR3 length: 15 residues. Trimming took 4 bases from V and 13 from J; bases not matched to a gene: 10. Per the germline V gene, CDR1 is SGDLS and CDR2 is YYNGEE. The CDR3 reads CASSTTGTGGSPLHF. The CDR3, as DNA: TGTGCCAGCAGCACCACCGGGACAGGGGGATCGCCCCTCCACTTT.

The rearrangement uses TRBV5-1 and TRBJ1-4; D is uncertain. Per the germline V gene, CDR1 is SGHRS and CDR2 is YFSETQ. V lost 4 bases and J 1 base, leaving 11 bases between the germline ends. There are 15 residues in the CDR3. The CDR3 region is CASSEVGLTNEKLFF. The CDR3 bases are TGCGCCAGCAGCGAGGTGGGGTTAACTAATGAAAAACTGTTTTTT.

The J gene is TRBJ1-2, the V gene TRBV5-1; D unclear. The CDR3 totals 14 residues. V shed 5 bases and J shed 4 bases, with 15 bases lying between them. CDR1 and CDR2 from the germline V gene are SGHRS and YFSETQ. CDR3 amino acids: CASSFDSTLYGYTF. The CDR3 DNA follows: TGCGCCAGCAGTTTCGATTCCACTCTCTATGGCTACACCTTC.

This clone has a handful of counts. The J gene is TRBJ1-1, the V gene TRBV11-1; 7 bases are a match to TRBD1. Germline loops: CDR1 SGHAT, CDR2 FQDESV (reference sequence). There are 15 residues in the CDR3. Trimming cost V 5 bases and J 4 bases; bases outside gene matches: 10. The CDR3 DNA reads TGTGCCAGCAGCCCCGCGGACAGGATGTTCACTGAAGCTTTCTTT. Amino acid sequence: CASSPADRMFTEAFF.

The rearrangement links TRBV28 to TRBJ1-1; no clear D. The CDR3 is 15 residues long. Germline CDR1 MDHEN, CDR2 SYDVKM. Trimming pared 2 bases from V and 1 base from J, leaving 11 bases between. The CDR3 spells CASSLTWGGNTEAFF. The CDR3 nucleotides are TGTGCCAGCAGTTTAACATGGGGAGGGAACACTGAAGCTTTCTTT.

The chain couples TRBV6-6 to TRBJ1-4; 8 nucleotides agree with TRBD1. In germline, CDR1 is MNHNY, CDR2 SVGAGI (reference sequence). The J segment lost 5 bases and the V segment lost 4 bases, leaving 3 bases of the junction unmatched. CDR3 length: 14 residues. This chain's CDR3 is CASSSRTGNEKLFF. The DNA for the CDR3 is TGTGCCAGCAGTTCCCGGACAGGGAATGAAAAACTGTTTTTT.

There are a few counts of this clone. The chain carries TRBV12-5 and TRBJ2-1, with D tentatively TRBD1 or TRBD2 (5 bases each). V was cut by 4 bases and J by 7 bases, with 11 bases left in between. CDR3 length equals 13 residues. CDR1 LGHNT and CDR2 FRNRAP come from the germline V gene. CDR3 sequence: CASGWGSFNEQFF. DNA of the CDR3: TGTGCTAGTGGTTGGGGGTCCTTTAATGAGCAGTTCTTC.

The chain uses TRBV7-2 and TRBJ1-3; 9 nucleotides agree with TRBD1. V lost 1 base to trimming and J lost 2 bases; unmatched junction nucleotides: 6. The germline V gene has CDR1 SGHTA and CDR2 FQGNSA. The CDR3 has 17 residues. The CDR3 sequence: CASSLGQGGRPGNTIYF. The CDR3 DNA sequence: TGTGCCAGCAGCTTAGGACAGGGGGGTCGCCCTGGAAACACCATATATTTT.

The chain links TRBV7-2 to TRBJ2-2; D might be TRBD1 (5 bases). The CDR3 contains 14 residues. The germline V gene has CDR1 SGHTA and CDR2 FQGNSA. The ends were cut back, 1 base at V and 9 bases at J, with 12 bases in the middle. DNA of the CDR3: TGTGCCAGCAGCTTAGGTCAAGGGGCTCGGGAGCTGTTTTTT. This codes for CASSLGQGARELFF. The complete variable domain, with remaining parts taken from reference TRBV7-2 and TRBJ2-2, reads GAGVSQSPSNKVTEKGKDVELRCDPISGHTALYWYRQSLGQGLEFLIYFQGNSAPDKSGLPSDRFSAERTGGSVSTLTIQRTQQEDSAVYLCASSLGQGARELFFGEGSRLTVL.

The V call is TRBV18, the J call TRBJ1-1, with a tentative D call TRBD1 (6 bases). Per the germline V gene, CDR1 is KGHSH and CDR2 is LQKENI. The CDR3 has 15 amino acids. With 2 bases removed from V and 4 bases from J, the gap between germline ends came to 14 bases. CDR3 protein: CASSPATGIRTEAFF. CDR3 nucleotide sequence: TGTGCCAGCTCACCAGCTACAGGGATTCGCACTGAAGCTTTCTTT. Based on the CDR3 plus reference TRBV18 and TRBJ1-1, the full variable domain is NAGVMQNPRHLVRRRGQEARLRCSPMKGHSHVYWYRQLPEEGLKFMVYLQKENIIDESGMPKERFSAEFPKEGPSILRIQQVVRGDSAAYFCASSPATGIRTEAFFGQGTRLTVV.

This rearrangement joins TRBV6-5 to TRBJ2-3; 8 bases match TRBD1. V shed 4 bases and J 5 bases; nucleotides not matched to a gene: 8. This CDR3 has 15 residues. The germline CDR1 and CDR2 sequences are MNHEY and SVGAGI. The CDR3 DNA is TGTGCCAGCAGTTCCCGACAGGGGATTGGAGATACGCAGTATTTT. It is translated as CASSSRQGIGDTQYF.

This rearrangement joins TRBV6-1 to TRBJ1-1; D not resolved. Per the germline V gene, CDR1 is MNHNS and CDR2 is SASEGT. The V and J ends lost 2 bases and 8 bases respectively, with 6 bases between them. The length of the CDR3 is 11 residues. The CDR3 here is CASSELREAFF. CDR3 DNA: TGTGCCAGCAGTGAACTACGAGAAGCTTTCTTT.

The chain combines TRBV6-5 with TRBJ2-1; TRBD2 aligns across 9 bases. The CDR3 sequence is 15 residues long. From germline, CDR1 is MNHEY and CDR2 SVGAGI. V trimming: 7 bases; J trimming: 5 bases; junction bases outside the gene matches: 9. In nucleotides, the CDR3 is TGTGCCAGCACACAACCGGGCGGGGGGGACAATGAGCAGTTCTTC. Amino acid sequence: CASTQPGGGDNEQFF.

This chain uses TRBV11-2 with TRBJ1-3; possibly TRBD1 for D (6 bases). The V end lost 5 bases, the J end lost 4 bases, and 12 bases lay between the germline ends. The germline gives CDR1 SGHAT, CDR2 FQNNGV. The CDR3 sequence is 14 residues long. The CDR3 DNA is TGTGCCAGCAGCCCAAGGACAGTCGGAAACACCATATATTTT. This gives the protein CASSPRTVGNTIYF.

The chain carries TRBV6-5 and TRBJ1-5; 7 nucleotides agree with TRBD1. The trim removed 8 bases at V and 5 bases at J, leaving 9 bases unmatched. This CDR3 is built from 14 residues. Germline CDR1 and CDR2: MNHEY and SVGAGI. The CDR3 DNA is TGTGCCAGCCGCCCCCGGGACAGATATCAGCCCCAGCATTTT. Translated: CASRPRDRYQPQHF.

The chain couples TRBV7-2 to TRBJ1-5; perhaps TRBD1 as D (5 bases). The CDR3 is made up of 14 amino acids. V dropped 4 bases and J dropped 0 bases, with 7 bases sitting between them. Germline V gives CDR1 SGHTA, CDR2 FQGNSA. The CDR3 DNA is TGTGCCAGCAGCTGGGGGGTTAGCAATCAGCCCCAGCATTTT. This gives the protein CASSWGVSNQPQHF.

V gene TRBV4-2 combines with J gene TRBJ2-7, with 11 bases matching TRBD2. The V gene end was trimmed by 1 base and the J gene end by 2 bases; junction bases not matched to a gene: 7. Germline V gives CDR1 LGHNA, CDR2 YNFKEQ. This CDR3 contains 17 residues. The CDR3 region has the DNA TGTGCCAGCAGCCAAGCTGCTAGCGGGGGGACCCCCTACGAGCAGTACTTC. This gives the protein CASSQAASGGTPYEQYF.

The chain carries TRBV10-2 and TRBJ1-2, with D uncertain. Germline CDR1 is WSHSY and CDR2 is SAAADI. The CDR3 extends over 13 amino acids. Trimming removed 3 bases at V and 2 bases at J, with 7 bases between. CDR3: CASSDSSNYGYTF. Here the CDR3 DNA reads TGCGCCAGCAGTGACTCATCAAACTATGGCTACACCTTC.

The chain employs TRBV24-1 and TRBJ2-5, with 9 bases fitting TRBD1. This CDR3 has 16 residues. Germline-derived CDR1 and CDR2 are KGHDR and SFDVKD. Trimming at V came to 2 bases and at J to 1 base, leaving 4 bases not matched to a gene. The CDR3 is CATSDSGTGTQETQYF. CDR3 nucleotide sequence: TGTGCCACCAGTGATTCCGGGACAGGGACCCAAGAGACCCAGTACTTC.

The chain joins TRBV7-3 to TRBJ2-1; D might be TRBD1 or TRBD2, each matching 5 bases. The ends were cut back, 5 bases at V and 8 bases at J, with 22 bases in the middle. This CDR3 comprises 16 residues. The germline V gene has CDR1 SGHTA and CDR2 FQGTGA. The CDR3 loop reads CASSENRDRGSHEQFF. The CDR3 DNA is TGTGCCAGCAGCGAAAACCGGGACCGGGGTTCCCATGAGCAGTTCTTC. Looking up the rest from reference TRBV7-3 and TRBJ2-1 gives the full variable domain: GAGVSQTPSNKVTEKGKYVELRCDPISGHTALYWYRQSLGQGPEFLIYFQGTGAADDSGLPNDRFFAVRPEGSVSTLKIQRTERGDSAVYLCASSENRDRGSHEQFFGPGTRLTVL.